This T cell receptor beta chain was documented in a study of cytomegalovirus exposure and HLA in healthy donors. Study-wide results and caveats: Later on, analysis showed that most CMV-associated TCR beta chains appeared to be HLA-restricted. TRBV6-2, TRBV6-3 and some other V segments were excluded as indistinguishable.

V lost 8 bases, J lost 5 bases, and 12 bases lay in between. Per the germline V gene, CDR1 is LNHDA and CDR2 is SQIVND (reference sequence). This CDR3 region has 12 residues. This clone was observed a single time. Its antigen remains unknown. Amplification used 60 Vbeta primers and 13 Jbeta primers. Study processing details: The count from a later analysis was 79 million or so unique TCR beta chains, some 9.9 million of them shared. Profiling relied on immunoSEQ multiplex PCR, and the TCRdb table lists in-frame clones only, not all of them. V, J and clone size were drawn from that table, and D and trimming were deduced from the DNA. The sample includes a few hundred thousand clones, over 80% of them seen just once. Those who donated were healthy bone marrow donors.

Source material: PBMCs. The clonotype originates from a woman aged 45-60 years in good health and CMV-seropositive. The chain combines TRBV19 with TRBJ1-2; D possibly corresponds to TRBD1 (5 bases). Here the CDR3 DNA reads TGTGCCAGTGGCCTGGGGCTTTATGGCTACACCTTC. Translating it yields CASGLGLYGYTF.